This entry describes one T cell receptor beta chain. Its matching antigen is unknown. The sample is drawn from a study of T cell responses to AZD1222 COVID-19 vaccine. Overall study context: Analyses pooled second doses at about 4 or about 12 weeks. General observations from the study: Just a handful of people given AZD1222 tested seropositive at baseline.

V shed 1 base, J shed 6 bases, and the junction held 11 bases outside the gene matches. Germline values: CDR1 LGHNA, CDR2 YNFKEQ. This CDR3 region has 16 residues. Using immunoSEQ multiplex PCR, the repertoire was profiled, and TCRdb retains in-frame clones only, with some absent. Of 100,000 to 150,000 clones listed, approximately 92% are singletons. The sequence derives from an adult in good health. The sample consisted of peripheral blood, taken on day 0 of AZD1222 vaccination. The gene calls are TRBV4-2 and TRBJ1-1, with TRBD1 matching over 7 bases. CDR3 DNA: TGTGCCAGCAGCCAAGCGGGTTCGACAGGGTGGCCTGAAGCTTTCTTT. This gives the protein CASSQAGSTGWPEAFF.